This T cell receptor (beta chain) was obtained from a study of long-term antiretroviral therapy in people with HIV. Trimming at V came to 5 bases and at J to 4 bases, leaving 10 bases not matched to a gene. Germline assignment: CDR1 MNHEY and CDR2 SVGAGI. The CDR3 is 15 amino acids. Samples held about 0.95-11 million cryopreserved PBMC, and DNA extraction followed. The authors ran the immunoSEQ assay, v3.0, at survey level. Profiled with immunoSEQ multiplex PCR; TCRdb holds only in-frame clones, not every one. The sample comprises about 28,000 clones, roughly 92% of which are singletons, and less than 5% rests with the top ten.

The sample in question was unsorted PBMCs, obtained 3.1 years after starting antiretroviral therapy. The receptor's source is a man aged 18 to 29 with HIV. The V gene is TRBV6-5, the J gene TRBJ2-5, with 7 bases aligning to TRBD2. The CDR3 loop is CASSLGEGRVETQYF. The CDR3 DNA reads as TGTGCCAGCAGTCTAGGGGAGGGTCGGGTAGAGACCCAGTACTTC.